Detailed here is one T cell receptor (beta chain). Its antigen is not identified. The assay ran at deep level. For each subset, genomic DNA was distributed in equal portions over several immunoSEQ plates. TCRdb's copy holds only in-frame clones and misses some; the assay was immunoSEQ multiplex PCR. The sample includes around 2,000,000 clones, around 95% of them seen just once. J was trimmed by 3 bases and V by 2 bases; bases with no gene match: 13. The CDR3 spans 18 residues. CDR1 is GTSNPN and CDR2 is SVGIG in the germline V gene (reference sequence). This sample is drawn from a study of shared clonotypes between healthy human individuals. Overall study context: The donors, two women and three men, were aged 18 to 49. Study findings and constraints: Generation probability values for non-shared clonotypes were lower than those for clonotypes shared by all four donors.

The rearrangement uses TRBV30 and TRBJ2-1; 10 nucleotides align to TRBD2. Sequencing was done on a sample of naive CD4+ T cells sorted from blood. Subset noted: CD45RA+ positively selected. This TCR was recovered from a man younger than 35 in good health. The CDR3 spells CAWSRSSGSLIGYNEQFF. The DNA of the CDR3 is TGTGCCTGGAGTAGGTCTAGCGGGAGCTTAATCGGCTACAATGAGCAGTTCTTC.